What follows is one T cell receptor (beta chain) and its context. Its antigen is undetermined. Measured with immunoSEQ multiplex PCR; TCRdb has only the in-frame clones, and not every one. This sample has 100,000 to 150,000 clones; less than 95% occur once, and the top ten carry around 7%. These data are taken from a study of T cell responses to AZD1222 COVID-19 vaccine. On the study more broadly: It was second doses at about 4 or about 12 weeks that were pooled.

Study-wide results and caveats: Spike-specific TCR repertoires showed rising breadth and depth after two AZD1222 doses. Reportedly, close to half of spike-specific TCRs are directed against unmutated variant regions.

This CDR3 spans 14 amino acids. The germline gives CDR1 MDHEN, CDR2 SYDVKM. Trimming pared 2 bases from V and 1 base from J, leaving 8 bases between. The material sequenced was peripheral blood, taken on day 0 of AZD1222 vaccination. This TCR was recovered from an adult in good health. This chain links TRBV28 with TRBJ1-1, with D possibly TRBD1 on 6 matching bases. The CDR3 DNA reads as TGTGCCAGCAGTTTAAGGGGGGGGAACACTGAAGCTTTCTTT. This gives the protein CASSLRGGNTEAFF.